This T cell receptor (beta chain) was identified in a study of shared clonotypes between healthy human individuals. Study summary: CD8 memory received one plate per donor, CD8 naive two, CD4 memory three and CD4 naive three. Study-wide points: Richness estimates generally favored naive over memory subsets. Some naive CD4 clonotypes, around 4.9%, turned up in common across several donors. Enrolling few donors narrowed the genetic and exposure-history diversity that was represented.

Repertoires were generated with immunoSEQ multiplex PCR, while TCRdb's copy carries only in-frame clones and drops some. The sample includes some 2 million clones, roughly 95% of them seen just once. Notes on this clone: Its antigen remains unidentified.

CD45RO-negative cells were positively selected for CCR7, leaving out terminally differentiated effector memory CD45RA+ cells. The CDR3 runs 14 residues. CDR1 and CDR2 (germline): SQVTM, ANQGSEA. After removal of 5 bases from V and 7 bases from J, the junction contained 10 bases not matched to a gene. This chain joins TRBV29-1 and TRBJ2-1, with 8 positions matching TRBD2. This receptor was taken from a man aged 18 to 29 in good health. Source material: naive CD8+ T cells sorted from blood. CDR3 protein: CSVSAGTRVNEQFF. The CDR3 nucleotides are TGCAGCGTTTCAGCAGGGACTAGAGTAAATGAGCAGTTCTTC.